This T cell receptor (beta chain) is from a study of CD8 T cells in Susac syndrome. RNA, at roughly 0.5 to 1 ug, was reverse transcribed with random hexamers. TCRdb re-derived calls from the immunoSEQ multiplex PCR reads in MiXCR, one entry per CDR3 protein. The sample yields 95,000 to 150,000 distinct CDR3 sequences, roughly 93% seen once. This CDR3 spans 20 amino acids. The germline CDR1 and CDR2 sequences are LGHDT and YNNKEL (reference sequence). V was clipped by 0 bases and J by 4 bases; unmatched bases: 15. TEMRA cells were enriched by FACS, while CD8+ and CD4+ T cells were obtained through a negative isolation that was performed magnetically.

Source material: CD8+ T cells from PBMCs. J is TRBJ2-5 and V is TRBV3-1, with 12 bases aligning to TRBD2. The sequence derives from a human donor with multiple sclerosis. This CDR3 reads CASSQDEATLAGGTGETQYF. The CDR3 DNA follows: TGTGCCAGCAGCCAAGATGAGGCTACACTAGCGGGAGGCACGGGAGAGACCCAGTACTTC.